The sequence of this T cell receptor beta chain was determined in a study of cytomegalovirus exposure and HLA in healthy donors. Concerning this clone itself: Its cognate antigen is unknown.

Vbeta (60) and Jbeta (13) primers were used in the PCR. Generated by immunoSEQ multiplex PCR, the TCRdb table keeps only in-frame clones and is missing some. The profile shows 210,000 or so clones, approximately 85% of them singletons. Study-wide findings and caveats: Compared with the roughly 700-donor mean, an Asian-associated ancestry cluster reportedly had fewer N-insertions, according to a later analysis. TCR beta chain V- and J-gene trimming was linked, in a later analysis, to a missense variant in DCLRE1C.

Germline V gene sequence: CDR1 SGHAT, CDR2 FQNNGV. The CDR3 runs to 13 residues. V shed 5 bases, J shed 6 bases, and the junction held 6 bases outside the gene matches. V is TRBV11-2 and J is TRBJ1-1, with 7 nucleotides matching TRBD1. The TCR originated in a girl aged 2 to 9 in good health and CMV-seronegative. Sequenced sample: PBMCs. The chain's CDR3 is CASSTDRVAEAFF. The CDR3 nucleotides are TGTGCCAGCAGCACCGACAGGGTGGCTGAAGCTTTCTTT.